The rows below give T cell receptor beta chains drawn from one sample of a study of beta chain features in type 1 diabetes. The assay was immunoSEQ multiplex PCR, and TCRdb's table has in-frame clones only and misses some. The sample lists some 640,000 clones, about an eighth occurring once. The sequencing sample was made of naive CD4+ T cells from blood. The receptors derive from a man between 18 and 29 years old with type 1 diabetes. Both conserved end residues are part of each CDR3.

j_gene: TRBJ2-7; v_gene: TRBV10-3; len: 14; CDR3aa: CAISRERGMGEQYF
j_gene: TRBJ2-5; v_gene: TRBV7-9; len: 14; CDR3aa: CASSLFGRGETQYF
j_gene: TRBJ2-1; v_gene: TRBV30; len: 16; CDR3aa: CAWSRLGLASIGEQFF
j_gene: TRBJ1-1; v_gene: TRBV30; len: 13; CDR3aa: CAWSVWQGTEAFF
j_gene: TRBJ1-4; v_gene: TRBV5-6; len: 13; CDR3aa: CASSLWGYEKLFF
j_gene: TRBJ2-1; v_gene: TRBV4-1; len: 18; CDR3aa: CASSQESPSGYAYNEQFF
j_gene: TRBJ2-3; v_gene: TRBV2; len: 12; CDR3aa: CASSEARDTQYF
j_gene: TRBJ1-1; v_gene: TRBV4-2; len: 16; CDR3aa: CASSQAGSLMNTEAFF
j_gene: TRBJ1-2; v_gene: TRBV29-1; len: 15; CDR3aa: CSVEYRGDSNYGYTF
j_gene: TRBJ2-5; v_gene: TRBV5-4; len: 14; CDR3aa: CASSLDRGRETQYF
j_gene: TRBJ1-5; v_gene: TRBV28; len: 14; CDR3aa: CASSLWTDNQPQHF
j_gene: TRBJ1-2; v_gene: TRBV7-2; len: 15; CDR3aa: CASSLALGLVDGYTF
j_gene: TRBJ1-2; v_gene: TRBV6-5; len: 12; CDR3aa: CASSTGDYGYTF
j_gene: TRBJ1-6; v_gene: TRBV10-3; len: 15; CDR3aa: CAISEQTGDNSPLHF
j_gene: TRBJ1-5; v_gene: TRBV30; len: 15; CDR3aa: CAWARIGQSNQPQHF
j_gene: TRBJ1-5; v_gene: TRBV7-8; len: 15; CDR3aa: CASSGDHPLNQPQHF
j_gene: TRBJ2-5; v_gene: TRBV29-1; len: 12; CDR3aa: CSEAIHQETQYF
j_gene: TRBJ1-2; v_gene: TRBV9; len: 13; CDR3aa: CASSVDGEYGYTF
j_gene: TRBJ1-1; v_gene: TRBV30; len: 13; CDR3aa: CAWSGVAGTEAFF
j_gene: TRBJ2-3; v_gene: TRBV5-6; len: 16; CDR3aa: CASSLPIRAGGYTQYF
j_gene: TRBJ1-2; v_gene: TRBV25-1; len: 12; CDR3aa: CASRGLNYGYTF
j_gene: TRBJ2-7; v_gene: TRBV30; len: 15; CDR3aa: CAWTTGTGASYEQYF
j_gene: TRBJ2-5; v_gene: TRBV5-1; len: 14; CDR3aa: CASSAGPPQETQYF
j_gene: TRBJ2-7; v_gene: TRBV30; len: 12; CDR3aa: CAWRDRAREQYF
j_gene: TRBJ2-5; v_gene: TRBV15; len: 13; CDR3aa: CATSRDFKETQYF
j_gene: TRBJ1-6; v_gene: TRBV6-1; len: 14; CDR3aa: CASSEGGSWSPLHF
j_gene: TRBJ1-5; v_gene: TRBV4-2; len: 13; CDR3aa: CASSQDGQGRKHF
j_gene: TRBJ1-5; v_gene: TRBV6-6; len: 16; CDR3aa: CASIPGRQYSNQPQHF
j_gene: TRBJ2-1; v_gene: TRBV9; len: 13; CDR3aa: CASGDWDINEQFF
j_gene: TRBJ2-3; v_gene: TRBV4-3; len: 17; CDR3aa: CASSQELDRGRADTQYF
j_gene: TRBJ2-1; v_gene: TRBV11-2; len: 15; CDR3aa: CASSLQFSIGNEQFF
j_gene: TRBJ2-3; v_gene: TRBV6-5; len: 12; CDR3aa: CASSSQGDTQYF
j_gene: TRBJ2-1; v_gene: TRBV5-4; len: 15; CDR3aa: CASSFRDRGREEQFF
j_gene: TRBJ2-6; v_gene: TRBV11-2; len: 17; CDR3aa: CASSLASPRSGANVLTF
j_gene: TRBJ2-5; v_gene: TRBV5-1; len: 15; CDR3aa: CASSSGQPVRETQYF
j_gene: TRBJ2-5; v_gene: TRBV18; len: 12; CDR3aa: CASSPREETQYF